These 20 T cell receptor beta chains were all obtained from the same sample, sequenced in a study of cytomegalovirus exposure and HLA in healthy donors. PCR employed 60 Vbeta and 13 Jbeta primers. The data were produced by immunoSEQ multiplex PCR, yet TCRdb's version contains in-frame clones alone and is incomplete. The sample carries about 120,000 clones, approximately 78% recorded once. Sequences were obtained from PBMCs. The receptors were sampled from a woman in her thirties in good health and CMV-seropositive.

The chain couples TRBV14 to TRBJ2-3; possible D gene TRBD1, 6 bases. The CDR3 contains 14 residues. V lost 1 base and J 6 bases, leaving 11 bases between the germline ends. The germline V gene has CDR1 SGHDN and CDR2 FVKESK. CDR3 region: CASSQAGARDTQYF. The CDR3 DNA follows: TGTGCCAGCAGCCAAGCAGGGGCCCGGGATACGCAGTATTTT. Complete variable domain (other parts from reference TRBV14 and TRBJ2-3): EAGVTQFPSHSVIEKGQTVTLRCDPISGHDNLYWYRRVMGKEIKFLLHFVKESKQDESGMPNNRFLAERTGGTYSTLKVQPAELEDSGVYFCASSQAGARDTQYFGPGTRLTVL.

V and J are TRBV6-1 and TRBJ1-6; TRBD1 is a possible D gene (6 bases). Trimming left V 10 bases short and J 6 bases short, with 16 bases between. The germline CDR1 and CDR2 sequences are MNHNS and SASEGT. The CDR3 runs 14 residues. The CDR3: CAIEPGTTNSPLHF. CDR3 sequence (DNA): TGTGCCATCGAGCCCGGGACAACTAATTCACCCCTCCACTTT.

This chain links TRBV4-2 with TRBJ2-1; 11 positions agree with TRBD2. The CDR3 loop spans 18 amino acids. Trimming removed 1 base from V and 3 bases from J; junction bases left unmatched: 8. The germline V gene encodes CDR1 LGHNA and CDR2 YNFKEQ. CDR3 sequence (DNA): TGTGCCAGCAGCCAAGGGGCCACTAGCGGGGGTATCTACAATGAGCAGTTCTTC. It encodes CASSQGATSGGIYNEQFF.

The chain uses TRBV10-3 and TRBJ2-3; tentative D call: TRBD2 (7 bases). Trimming stripped 8 bases from V and 2 bases from J, with 14 bases between. The CDR3 has 14 residues. Germline-derived CDR1 and CDR2 are ENHRY and SYGVKD. CDR3 sequence reads: CAIGGGGPTDTQYF. As DNA, the CDR3 is TGTGCCATCGGGGGCGGGGGCCCCACAGATACGCAGTATTTT.

The chain uses TRBV5-6 and TRBJ2-6, with TRBD2 identical over 7 bases. Looked up from germline, CDR1 is SGHDT and CDR2 is YYEEEE. Trimming cost V 3 bases and J 4 bases; bases outside gene matches: 13. The CDR3 extends over 18 amino acids. Written as DNA, the CDR3 is TGTGCCAGCAGCTCGCCCCGGCCAGGCGGGGGAGGGGCCAACGTCCTGACTTTC. As protein: CASSSPRPGGGGANVLTF.

This clone was counted between two and nine times. The junction shows a germline mismatch at one end, possibly a read error. The chain couples TRBV2 to TRBJ2-5; D perhaps matches TRBD2 (5 bases). CDR1 SNHLY and CDR2 FYNNEI come from the germline V gene. This CDR3 comprises 12 residues. The CDR3, as DNA: TGCGCCGGAGGCTATGTTCCAGAGACCCAGTACTTC. It translates to CAGGYVPETQYF.

This chain links TRBV5-6 with TRBJ2-7; 7 nucleotides match TRBD1. V was clipped by 2 bases and J by 2 bases; unmatched bases: 4. Germline CDR1 reads SGHDT; CDR2 reads YYEEEE. There are 14 residues in the CDR3. CDR3 DNA sequence: TGTGCCAGCAGCTTTGACAGGGCCCCCTACGAGCAGTACTTC. This codes for CASSFDRAPYEQYF.

The chain combines TRBV7-2 with TRBJ2-5; 7 bases fit TRBD2. Losses at the gene ends were 5 bases for V and 2 bases for J; bases not matched to a gene: 5. Germline-derived CDR1 and CDR2 are SGHTA and FQGNSA. The CDR3 consists of 14 residues. CDR3 amino acids: CASSGRAGQETQYF. The DNA for the CDR3 is TGTGCCAGCAGCGGACGAGCGGGGCAAGAGACCCAGTACTTC.

This sequence joins TRBV7-2 and TRBJ2-3; tentatively, D is TRBD2 (5 bases). The CDR3 extends over 13 amino acids. The ends were cut back, 5 bases at V and 2 bases at J, with 8 bases in the middle. CDR1 is SGHTA and CDR2 is FQGNSA in the germline V gene. CDR3 in amino acids: CASSLDYTDTQYF. CDR3 nucleotide sequence: TGTGCCAGCAGCCTAGACTACACAGATACGCAGTATTTT.

The chain is built from TRBV7-9 and TRBJ1-1; D is possibly TRBD1 (5 bases). CDR1 is SEHNR and CDR2 is FQNEAQ in the germline V gene (reference sequence). The CDR3 totals 14 residues. The V gene lost 4 bases and the J gene lost 3 bases, with 12 bases spanning the gap. In DNA form, the CDR3 reads TGTGCCAGCAGCTCCCAGGGCGGGGACACTGAAGCTTTCTTT. Translation gives CASSSQGGDTEAFF.

The V call is TRBV5-4, the J call TRBJ1-1, with 7 bases that match TRBD1. Trimming took 7 bases from V and 2 from J; bases not matched to a gene: 5. CDR3 size: 13 residues. CDR1 SGHNT and CDR2 YYREEE come from the germline V gene (reference sequence). The CDR3 protein is CASRDRVNTEAFF. The CDR3 DNA follows: TGTGCCAGCCGCGACAGGGTTAACACTGAAGCTTTCTTT.

This rearrangement joins TRBV6-1 to TRBJ1-5; D is possibly TRBD1 (6 bases). Per the germline V gene, CDR1 is MNHNS and CDR2 is SASEGT. Trimming left V 8 bases short and J 5 bases short, with 13 bases between. The CDR3 sequence is 13 residues long. The CDR3 protein is CASAAGAHQPQHF. The CDR3 DNA follows: TGTGCCAGCGCGGCGGGGGCGCATCAGCCCCAGCATTTT.

A note on this clone: Compared with germline, one end of the junction differs, possibly owing to a read error. The CDR3 loop is CASSRDTYRDF. The DNA of the CDR3 is TGTGCCAGCAGCCGTGACACCTACCGAGACTTC. The chain couples TRBV7-9 to TRBJ2-7; D remains unclear. The CDR3 is made up of 11 amino acids. Germline CDR1 SEHNR, CDR2 FQNEAQ (reference sequence).

The CDR3 region is CASSPRSPSGVAYNEQFF. The DNA of the CDR3 is TGTGCCAGCAGCCCCCGTTCTCCTAGCGGGGTCGCTTACAATGAGCAGTTCTTC. V gene TRBV7-3 combines with J gene TRBJ2-1; 9 positions agree with TRBD2. J was trimmed by 4 bases and V by 5 bases; bases with no gene match: 15. This CDR3 contains 18 residues. The germline gives CDR1 SGHTA, CDR2 FQGTGA.

This chain links TRBV5-1 with TRBJ2-5; D is undetermined. This CDR3 has 14 amino acids. Germline V gives CDR1 SGHRS, CDR2 YFSETQ. V was shortened by 4 bases and J by 5 bases, with 15 bases between the two germline ends. CDR3 sequence (DNA): TGCGCCAGCAGCCCCTTTAGAGGTGGTGAGACCCAGTACTTC. Translation: CASSPFRGGETQYF. Complete variable domain (other parts from reference TRBV5-1 and TRBJ2-5): KAGVTQTPRYLIKTRGQQVTLSCSPISGHRSVSWYQQTPGQGLQFLFEYFSETQRNKGNFPGRFSGRQFSNSRSEMNVSTLELGDSALYLCASSPFRGGETQYFGPGTRLLVL.

The chain recombines TRBV5-1 with TRBJ2-5; 9 bases are a match to TRBD1. The J call could be wrong; TRBJ2-7 is a better fit for the DNA end. Germline V gives CDR1 SGHRS, CDR2 YFSETQ. There are 15 residues in the CDR3. CDR3 protein: CASRATDRGFYEQYF. The CDR3 nucleotides read TGCGCCAGCAGGGCCACGGACAGGGGTTTCTACGAGCAGTACTTC.

The chain has TRBV7-2 and TRBJ2-2; D possibly corresponds to TRBD2 (5 bases). Germline-derived CDR1 and CDR2 are SGHTA and FQGNSA. Trimming removed 2 bases at V and 1 base at J, with 11 bases between. The CDR3 consists of 16 residues. The CDR3 bases are TGTGCCAGCAGCTTATACGGAGGTCTGAACACCGGGGAGCTGTTTTTT. Its translation is CASSLYGGLNTGELFF.

This clone was seen a handful of times. The chain is built from TRBV11-2 and TRBJ2-2; 7 positions match TRBD1. The V gene's germline CDR1 is SGHAT and CDR2 FQNNGV. This CDR3 has 16 residues. Germline trimming cut 4 bases from V and 4 bases from J; bases unmatched to any gene: 9. CDR3 coding DNA: TGTGCCAGCAGCTCGCTACAGGGGCGACCCACCGGGGAGCTGTTTTTT. Translating it yields CASSSLQGRPTGELFF.

V gene TRBV6-5 combines with J gene TRBJ1-6, with D perhaps TRBD1 (6 bases). V lost 6 bases and J lost 7, with 16 bases in between. CDR1 MNHEY and CDR2 SVGAGI come from the germline V gene. The CDR3 sequence is 15 residues long. The DNA for the CDR3 is TGTGCCAGCAGCCCGGGGGGGGCTCCAAATTCACCCCTCCACTTT. This gives the protein CASSPGGAPNSPLHF.

The chain recombines TRBV27 with TRBJ2-7; 8 nucleotides align to TRBD2. Trimming at V came to 8 bases and at J to 7 bases, leaving 10 bases not matched to a gene. The CDR3 has 13 residues. Germline V lookup: CDR1 MNHEY, CDR2 SMNVEV (reference sequence). In DNA form, the CDR3 reads TGTGCCAGCTCCCAGGGGTCGGGGGGGGAGCAGTACTTC. It codes for CASSQGSGGEQYF.